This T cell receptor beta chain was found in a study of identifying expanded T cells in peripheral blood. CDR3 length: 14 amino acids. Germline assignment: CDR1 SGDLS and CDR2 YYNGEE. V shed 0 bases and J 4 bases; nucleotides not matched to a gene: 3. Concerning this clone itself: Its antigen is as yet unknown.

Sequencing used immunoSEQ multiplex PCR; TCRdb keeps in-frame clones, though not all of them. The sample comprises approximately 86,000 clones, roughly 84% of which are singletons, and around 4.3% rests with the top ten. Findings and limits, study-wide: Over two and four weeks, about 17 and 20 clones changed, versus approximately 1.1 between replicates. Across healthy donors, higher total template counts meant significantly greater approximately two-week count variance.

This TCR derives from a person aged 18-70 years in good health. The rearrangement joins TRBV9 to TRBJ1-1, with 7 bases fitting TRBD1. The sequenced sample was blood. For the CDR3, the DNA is TGTGCCAGCAGCGTAGGGGGACAGAGCACTGAAGCTTTCTTT. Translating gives CASSVGGQSTEAFF. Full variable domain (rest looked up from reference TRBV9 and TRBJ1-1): DSGVTQTPKHLITATGQRVTLRCSPRSGDLSVYWYQQSLDQGLQFLIQYYNGEERAKGNILERFSAQQFPDLHSELNLSSLELGDSALYFCASSVGGQSTEAFFGQGTRLTVV.